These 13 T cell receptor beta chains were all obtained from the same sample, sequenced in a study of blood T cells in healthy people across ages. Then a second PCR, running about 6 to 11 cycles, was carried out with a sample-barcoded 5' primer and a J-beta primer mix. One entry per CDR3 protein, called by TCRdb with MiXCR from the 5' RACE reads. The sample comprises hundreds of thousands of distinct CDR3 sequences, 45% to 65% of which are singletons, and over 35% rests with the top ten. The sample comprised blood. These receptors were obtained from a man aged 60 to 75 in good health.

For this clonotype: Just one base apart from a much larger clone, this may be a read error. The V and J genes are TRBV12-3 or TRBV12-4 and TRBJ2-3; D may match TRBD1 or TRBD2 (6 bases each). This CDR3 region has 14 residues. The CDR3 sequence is CASSFRGAADTEYF. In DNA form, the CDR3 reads TGTGCCAGCAGTTTTAGGGGGGCAGCAGATACGGAGTATTTT.

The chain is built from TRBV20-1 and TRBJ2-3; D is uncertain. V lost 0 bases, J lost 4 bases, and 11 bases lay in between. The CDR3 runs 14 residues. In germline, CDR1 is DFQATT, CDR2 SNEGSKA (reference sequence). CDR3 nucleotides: TGCAGTGCTAGAGATCCGGCCGGTCCAGATACGCAGTATTTT. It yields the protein CSARDPAGPDTQYF.

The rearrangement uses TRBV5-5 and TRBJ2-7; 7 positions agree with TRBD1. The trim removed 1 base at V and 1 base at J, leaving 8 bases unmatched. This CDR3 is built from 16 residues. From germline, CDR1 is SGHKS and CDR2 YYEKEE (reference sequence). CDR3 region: CASSLSGRGFSYEQYF. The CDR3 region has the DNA TGTGCCAGCAGCTTGAGTGGCAGGGGGTTTTCCTACGAGCAGTACTTC.

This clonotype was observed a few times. CDR3 DNA: TGCGCCAGCAGCCAACACCCGGGACAGGGGATCGGTACGCAGTATTTT. It codes for CASSQHPGQGIGTQYF. This chain joins TRBV4-1 and TRBJ2-3, with 10 nucleotides matching TRBD1. Germline loops: CDR1 MGHRA, CDR2 YSYEKL. This CDR3 spans 16 amino acids. V trimming: 2 bases; J trimming: 8 bases; junction bases outside the gene matches: 10.

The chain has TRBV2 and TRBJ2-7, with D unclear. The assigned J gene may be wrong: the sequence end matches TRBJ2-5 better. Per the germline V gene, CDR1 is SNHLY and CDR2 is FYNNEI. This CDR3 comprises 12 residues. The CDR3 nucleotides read TGTGCCAGCCATCTTAGGCTGGAGACCCAGTACTTC. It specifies CASHLRLETQYF.

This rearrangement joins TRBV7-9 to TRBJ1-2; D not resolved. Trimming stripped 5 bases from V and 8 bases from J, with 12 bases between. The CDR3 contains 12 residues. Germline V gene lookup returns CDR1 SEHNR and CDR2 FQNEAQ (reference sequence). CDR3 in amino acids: CASSIEAEGYTF. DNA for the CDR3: TGTGCCAGCAGCATCGAGGCCGAGGGCTACACCTTC.

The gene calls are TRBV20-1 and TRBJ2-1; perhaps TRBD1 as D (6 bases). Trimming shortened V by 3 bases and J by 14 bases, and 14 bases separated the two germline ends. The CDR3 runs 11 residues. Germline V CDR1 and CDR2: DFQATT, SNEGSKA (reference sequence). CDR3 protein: CSASLRGSEFF. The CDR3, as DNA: TGCAGTGCTAGCCTCAGGGGTTCAGAGTTCTTC.

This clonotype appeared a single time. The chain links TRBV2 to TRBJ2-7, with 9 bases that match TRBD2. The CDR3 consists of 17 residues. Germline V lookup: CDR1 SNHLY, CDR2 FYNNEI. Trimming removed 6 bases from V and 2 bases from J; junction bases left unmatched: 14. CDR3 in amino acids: CASRDDSTGLAAYEQYF. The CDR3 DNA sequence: TGTGCCAGCAGAGACGATTCAACGGGACTAGCCGCCTACGAGCAGTACTTC.

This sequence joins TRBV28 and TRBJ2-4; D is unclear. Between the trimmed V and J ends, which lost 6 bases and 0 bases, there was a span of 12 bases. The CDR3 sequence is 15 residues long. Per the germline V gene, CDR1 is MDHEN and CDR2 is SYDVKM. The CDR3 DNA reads TGTGCCAGCAGCGGAGCTAATCTAGCCAAAAACATTCAGTACTTC. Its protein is CASSGANLAKNIQYF.

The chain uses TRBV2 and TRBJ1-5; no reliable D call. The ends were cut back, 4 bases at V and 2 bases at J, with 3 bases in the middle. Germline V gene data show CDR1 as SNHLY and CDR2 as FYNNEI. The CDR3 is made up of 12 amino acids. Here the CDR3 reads CASSGGNQPQHF. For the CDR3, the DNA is TGTGCCAGCAGTGGGGGCAATCAGCCCCAGCATTTT.

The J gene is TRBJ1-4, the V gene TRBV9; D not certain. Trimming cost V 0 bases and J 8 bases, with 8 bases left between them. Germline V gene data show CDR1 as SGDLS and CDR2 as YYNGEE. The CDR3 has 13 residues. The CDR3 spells CASSVATEEKLFF. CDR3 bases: TGTGCCAGCAGCGTAGCGACGGAAGAAAAACTGTTTTTT.

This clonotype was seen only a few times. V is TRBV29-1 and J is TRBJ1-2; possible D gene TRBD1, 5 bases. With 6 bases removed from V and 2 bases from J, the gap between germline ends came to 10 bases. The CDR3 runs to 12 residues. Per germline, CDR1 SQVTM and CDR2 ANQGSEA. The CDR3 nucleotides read TGCAGCGTGGCTGAGGGGAACTATGGCTACACCTTC. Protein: CSVAEGNYGYTF.

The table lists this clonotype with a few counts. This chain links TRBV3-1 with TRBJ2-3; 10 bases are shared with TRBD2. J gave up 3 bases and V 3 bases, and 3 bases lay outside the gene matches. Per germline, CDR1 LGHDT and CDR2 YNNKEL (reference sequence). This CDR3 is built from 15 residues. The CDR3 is CASSHGLAVTDTQYF. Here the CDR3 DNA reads TGTGCCAGCAGCCACGGACTAGCGGTTACAGATACGCAGTATTTT.